The TCR beta chain under discussion was sequenced for a study of blood T cells in healthy people across ages. A sample-barcoded 5' primer and a J-beta primer mix were used in a second PCR of about 6 to 11 cycles. A single record per CDR3 protein comes from TCRdb applying MiXCR to the 5' RACE reads. The table includes 870,000 or so distinct CDR3 sequences, around 26% detected once. General study points: Measured against age, TCR beta diversity per million T cells decreased in a roughly linear manner. Whereas aged donors had fewer naive CD4+ cells, long-lived donors had more of them and higher diversity.

With V trimmed by 5 bases and J by 2 bases, 5 bases remained unmatched. This CDR3 region has 15 residues. Germline V gene lookup returns CDR1 MNHEY and CDR2 SVGAGI. Total RNA extraction produced at least 5.5 micrograms (per sample) for the study. This clonotype was observed at least ten times. Antigen unknown. The chain uses TRBV6-5 and TRBJ2-1, with 8 nucleotides matching TRBD1. The sequence derives from a woman of 80 years or more in good health. The sequencing sample was made of blood. DNA for the CDR3: TGTGCCAGCAGTCGACAGGGGAGCCCCTACAATGAGCAGTTCTTC. Protein product: CASSRQGSPYNEQFF.